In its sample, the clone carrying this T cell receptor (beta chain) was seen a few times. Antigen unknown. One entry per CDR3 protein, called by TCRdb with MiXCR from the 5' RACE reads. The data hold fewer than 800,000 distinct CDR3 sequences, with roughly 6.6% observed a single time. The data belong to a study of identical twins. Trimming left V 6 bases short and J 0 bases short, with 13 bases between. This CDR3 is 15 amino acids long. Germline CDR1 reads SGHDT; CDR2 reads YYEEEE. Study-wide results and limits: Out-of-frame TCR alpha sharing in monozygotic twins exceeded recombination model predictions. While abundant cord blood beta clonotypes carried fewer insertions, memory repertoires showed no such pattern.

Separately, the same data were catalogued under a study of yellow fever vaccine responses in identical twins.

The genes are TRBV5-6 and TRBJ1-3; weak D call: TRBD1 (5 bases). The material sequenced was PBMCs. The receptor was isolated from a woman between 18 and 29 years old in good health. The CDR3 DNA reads TGTGCCAGCACCAGAGCAGGGTCCTCTGGAAACACCATATATTTT. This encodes CASTRAGSSGNTIYF.